This T cell receptor (beta chain) was profiled in a study of response to subunit inactivated influenza vaccine. TCRdb re-called the RT-PCR reads through MiXCR, storing one row per CDR3 protein. This table has around 530,000 distinct CDR3 sequences, about 15% appearing once. General study points: The authors suggested that few new T cells are recruited per seasonal influenza vaccination.

Trimming left V 3 bases short and J 3 bases short, with 9 bases between. The CDR3 runs to 14 residues. This clonotype came up a few times. Its cognate antigen is unknown. The rearrangement links TRBV12-3 or TRBV12-4 to TRBJ1-3; D gene uncertain. This TCR derives from a man between 45 and 75 years old who received an inactivated influenza vaccine. Sequenced material: CD4+ T cells sorted from PBMCs, taken roughly 24 months after vaccination. The CDR3 loop reads CASSFGWFGNTIYF. The CDR3 DNA sequence: TGTGCCAGCAGTTTTGGCTGGTTTGGAAACACCATATATTTT.